The 21 T cell receptor beta chains reported below all come from one sample, sequenced in a study of blood T cell repertoires in COVID-19. TCRdb keeps only in-frame clones here, not all; method: immunoSEQ multiplex PCR. Here the sample spans 45,000 to 60,000 clones, around 84% being singletons. Specimen: peripheral blood. These receptors were taken from a man aged 45 to 65 with acute or convalescent COVID-19.

The rearrangement joins TRBV19 to TRBJ1-5; weak D call: TRBD1 (5 bases). CDR1 LNHDA and CDR2 SQIVND come from the germline V gene (reference sequence). This CDR3 region has 18 residues. V was trimmed by 3 bases and J by 7 bases, leaving 25 bases between them. Here the CDR3 DNA reads TGTGCCAGTAGTATTGGTCCAAGCAGGTACGCGGGACGACAGCCCCAGCATTTT. This sequence encodes CASSIGPSRYAGRQPQHF.

This clone has just one count. This sequence joins TRBV20-1 and TRBJ2-3; 9 positions agree with TRBD2. J was trimmed by 5 bases and V by 3 bases; bases with no gene match: 12. Per the germline V gene, CDR1 is DFQATT and CDR2 is SNEGSKA (reference sequence). This CDR3 spans 16 amino acids. Here the CDR3 reads CSASSPLAGEGDTQYF. The CDR3 coding sequence is TGCAGTGCTAGTTCCCCTTTAGCGGGGGAGGGAGATACGCAGTATTTT.

This chain connects TRBV5-1 to TRBJ2-4; TRBD1 is a possible D gene (6 bases). Germline V lookup: CDR1 SGHRS, CDR2 YFSETQ. This CDR3 is 13 amino acids long. V shed 4 bases and J shed 8 bases, with 13 bases lying between them. CDR3 in amino acids: CASSVERGYIQYF. CDR3 sequence (DNA): TGCGCCAGCAGCGTAGAGAGGGGGTACATTCAGTACTTC.

The chain uses TRBV13 and TRBJ2-3; no firm D call. This CDR3 spans 14 amino acids. Germline lookup yields CDR1 PRHDT and CDR2 FYEKMQ (reference sequence). V lost 0 bases to trimming and J lost 0 bases, with 4 bases between them. The CDR3 region has the DNA TGTGCCAGCAGCTTAGGTGAGAGCACAGATACGCAGTATTTT. This translates into CASSLGESTDTQYF.

This sequence joins TRBV7-8 and TRBJ2-6, with D tentatively TRBD1 (6 bases). CDR3 size: 13 residues. The germline V and J ends were trimmed by 11 bases and 1 base, with 9 bases remaining between them. CDR1 and CDR2 from the germline V gene are SGHVS and FQNEAQ. The CDR3 region has the DNA TGTGCCGCCAGGGGATCTGGGGCCAACGTCCTGACTTTC. This codes for CAARGSGANVLTF.

The chain joins TRBV5-6 to TRBJ1-5; TRBD1 might be the D (5 bases). The V end was cut by 1 base, the J end by 2 bases, with 16 bases between. Germline V gene sequence: CDR1 SGHDT, CDR2 YYEEEE. This CDR3 is built from 17 residues. In DNA, the CDR3 is TGTGCCAGCAGCTTGCGGGGGGGTAGGCGACGCAATCAGCCCCAGCATTTT. It specifies CASSLRGGRRRNQPQHF. Complete variable domain (other parts from reference TRBV5-6 and TRBJ1-5): DAGVTQSPTHLIKTRGQQVTLRCSPKSGHDTVSWYQQALGQGPQFIFQYYEEEERQRGNFPDRFSGHQFPNYSSELNVNALLLGDSALYLCASSLRGGRRRNQPQHFGDGTRLSIL.

V and J are TRBV4-1 and TRBJ1-4; TRBD1 matches at 9 bases. CDR3 length: 16 residues. The junction had 8 bases not matched to a gene; V was cut back by 2 bases and J by 7 bases. Germline CDR1 MGHRA, CDR2 YSYEKL. The CDR3 sequence: CASSQLGTGQGEKLFF. The CDR3 region has the DNA TGCGCCAGCAGCCAATTAGGGACAGGGCAAGGTGAAAAACTGTTTTTT.

V is TRBV9 and J is TRBJ2-1, with TRBD2 matching over 8 bases. CDR1 is SGDLS and CDR2 is YYNGEE in the germline V gene. CDR3 size: 16 residues. V shed 0 bases, J shed 4 bases, and the junction held 6 bases outside the gene matches. The CDR3 spells CASSVEVGLGYNEQFF. Written as DNA, the CDR3 is TGTGCCAGCAGCGTAGAGGTGGGACTAGGATACAATGAGCAGTTCTTC.

The rearrangement joins TRBV3-1 (or the pseudogene TRBV3-2) to TRBJ1-3; 7 bases fit TRBD1. Unmatched junction bases numbered 5, after V lost 4 bases and J lost 2 bases. Germline lookup yields CDR1 LGHDT and CDR2 YNNKEL (reference sequence). The CDR3 extends over 15 amino acids. CDR3 bases: TGTGCCAGCAGCCTCTCGGACAGGACTGGAAACACCATATATTTT. Its protein product is CASSLSDRTGNTIYF.

The gene calls are TRBV11-1 and TRBJ2-1, with 8 bases matching TRBD1. V lost 6 bases, J lost 4 bases, and 11 bases stayed unmatched. The CDR3 has 16 amino acids. Germline values: CDR1 SGHAT, CDR2 FQDESV (reference sequence). The CDR3: CASRSTGTGYYNEQFF. CDR3 in DNA: TGTGCCAGCAGATCCACCGGGACAGGCTATTACAATGAGCAGTTCTTC.

The rearrangement links TRBV5-4 to TRBJ2-2, with D possibly TRBD2 on 6 matching bases. This CDR3 has 14 residues. Germline V gives CDR1 SGHNT, CDR2 YYREEE (reference sequence). V gave up 2 bases and J gave up 5 bases, with 10 bases separating them. The DNA for the CDR3 is TGTGCCAGCAGCTTCGGGGGAGAGACCGGGGAGCTGTTTTTT. Translated, it gives CASSFGGETGELFF.

This CDR3 reads CAGESGGLLYEQYF. For the CDR3, the DNA is TGTGCCGGAGAGAGCGGGGGGCTCCTCTACGAGCAGTACTTC. This chain joins TRBV13 and TRBJ2-7, with 9 bases identical to TRBD2. Germline V gene data show CDR1 as PRHDT and CDR2 as FYEKMQ (reference sequence). This CDR3 spans 14 amino acids. The V gene end was trimmed by 11 bases and the J gene end by 3 bases; junction bases not matched to a gene: 11.

This sequence joins TRBV6-4 and TRBJ2-5, with 12 bases aligning to TRBD2. Germline V gene data show CDR1 as MRHNA and CDR2 as SNTAGT. The ends lost 3 bases at V and 5 bases at J; junction bases unmatched: 7. There are 16 residues in the CDR3. CDR3 region: CASSEEPSGGAETQYF. The DNA of the CDR3 is TGTGCCAGCAGTGAAGAACCTAGCGGGGGGGCGGAGACCCAGTACTTC.

V and J are TRBV30 and TRBJ2-7; D may be TRBD1 (6 bases). The germline gives CDR1 GTSNPN, CDR2 SVGIG (reference sequence). V lost 4 bases and J lost 0, with 13 bases in between. This CDR3 has 14 residues. CDR3 sequence (DNA): TGTGCCTGGAAGACAGGAGATACCTCCTACGAGCAGTACTTC. It yields the protein CAWKTGDTSYEQYF.

The chain joins TRBV5-4 to TRBJ1-4; the match to TRBD1 covers 8 bases. Unmatched junction bases numbered 1, after V lost 4 bases and J lost 5 bases. The CDR3 sequence is 13 residues long. The germline V gene has CDR1 SGHNT and CDR2 YYREEE (reference sequence). This CDR3 reads CASSRTGNEKLFF. CDR3 DNA sequence: TGTGCCAGCAGCCGGACAGGGAATGAAAAACTGTTTTTT.

V is TRBV6-5 and J is TRBJ1-1; 9 bases fit TRBD1. CDR1 is MNHEY, CDR2 SVGAGI, per germline. Trimming took 4 bases from V and 0 from J; bases not matched to a gene: 3. The CDR3 is 15 amino acids. CDR3 bases: TGTGCCAGCAGTTTTTGGACAGGGGTGAACACTGAAGCTTTCTTT. This translates into CASSFWTGVNTEAFF.

This sequence joins TRBV19 and TRBJ1-3; D is unresolved. The ends were cut back, 5 bases at V and 5 bases at J, with 16 bases in the middle. The V gene's germline CDR1 is LNHDA and CDR2 SQIVND (reference sequence). This CDR3 comprises 15 residues. CDR3 nucleotides: TGTGCCAGTAGTGTTGGACTGGAACGGCGAAACACCATATATTTT. Its protein product is CASSVGLERRNTIYF.

CDR3 DNA: TGTGCCAGCAGCTTAGCTGCGGGCGGAGGGATCTACGAGCAGTACTTC. This encodes CASSLAAGGGIYEQYF. V usage is TRBV7-8 and J usage is TRBJ2-7, with D possibly matching TRBD2 (6 bases). Germline CDR1 is SGHVS and CDR2 is FQNEAQ. This CDR3 is 16 amino acids long. Trimming pared 0 bases from V and 3 bases from J, leaving 15 bases between.

The chain employs TRBV11-2 and TRBJ2-6, with TRBD2 matching over 8 bases. After removal of 3 bases from V and 2 bases from J, the junction contained 6 bases not matched to a gene. CDR1 is SGHAT and CDR2 is FQNNGV in the germline V gene. The CDR3 loop spans 17 amino acids. The CDR3 nucleotides read TGTGCCAGCAGCTTTAGCGGGGTTCTTCCTGGGGCCAACGTCCTGACTTTC. Translating gives CASSFSGVLPGANVLTF.

This clone was recorded once. The chain combines TRBV7-9 with TRBJ1-2, with D maybe TRBD1 (5 bases). The germline gives CDR1 SEHNR, CDR2 FQNEAQ (reference sequence). This CDR3 is 13 amino acids long. Trimming pared 2 bases from V and 8 bases from J, leaving 12 bases between. CDR3 region: CASSLFGPGGYTF. In nucleotides, the CDR3 is TGTGCCAGCAGCTTATTTGGCCCAGGGGGCTACACCTTC.

The chain uses TRBV18 and TRBJ2-7, with unresolved D. The CDR3 is 15 amino acids. Germline CDR1 is KGHSH and CDR2 is LQKENI. Trimming stripped 0 bases from V and 3 bases from J, with 12 bases between. The CDR3 nucleotides read TGTGCCAGCTCACCACCACTCGCGGCAGTCTACGAGCAGTACTTC. It codes for CASSPPLAAVYEQYF. The full variable domain, rest sourced from reference TRBV18 and TRBJ2-7, is NAGVMQNPRHLVRRRGQEARLRCSPMKGHSHVYWYRQLPEEGLKFMVYLQKENIIDESGMPKERFSAEFPKEGPSILRIQQVVRGDSAAYFCASSPPLAAVYEQYFGPGTRLTVT.